Listed below are T cell receptor beta chains from one sample, sequenced in a study of siplizumab effects on memory and regulatory T cells. Profiled with immunoSEQ multiplex PCR; TCRdb holds only in-frame clones, not every one. The sample lists some 7,000 clones, approximately 70% occurring once. Material for sequencing was effector memory CD8+ T cells sorted from blood. The receptors come from a human donor in good health. Both conserved end residues are part of each CDR3. D genes are given only for firm matches. A row's size may be missing; if present it is once, few, many or a size class.

CDR3: CASSSRLAGGTDTQYF
DNA: TGTGCCAGCAGTTCAAGACTAGCGGGAGGGACAGATACGCAGTATTTT
D: TRBD2
J: TRBJ2-3
size: hyperexpanded
V: TRBV27

CDR3: CASSPPGHHSNQPQHF
DNA: TGTGCCAGCAGCCCACCGGGACACCATAGCAATCAGCCCCAGCATTTT
D: .
J: TRBJ1-5
size: .
V: TRBV7-1

CDR3: CASSTGTSGSNEQFF
DNA: TGTGCCAGCAGCACCGGGACTAGCGGGAGCAATGAGCAGTTCTTC
D: TRBD2
J: TRBJ2-1
size: few
V: TRBV6-4

CDR3: CASSLGRGIGDYTF
DNA: TGTGCCAGCAGTTTAGGGCGGGGGATTGGCGACTACACCTTC
D: .
J: TRBJ1-2
size: .
V: TRBV27

CDR3: CASSDPPAAEAFF
DNA: TGTGCCAGCAGCGATCCCCCAGCGGCAGAAGCTTTCTTT
D: .
J: TRBJ1-1
size: .
V: TRBV9

CDR3: CASLARGNTEAFF
DNA: TGTGCCAGCCTAGCGAGAGGGAACACTGAAGCTTTCTTT
D: .
J: TRBJ1-1
size: .
V: TRBV19

CDR3: CASSSTGFGYTF
DNA: TGTGCCAGCAGTTCAACAGGGTTCGGCTACACCTTC
D: .
J: TRBJ1-2
size: .
V: TRBV2

CDR3: CASSFRGAGELFF
DNA: TGTGCCAGCAGCTTCCGCGGGGCCGGGGAGCTGTTTTTT
D: .
J: TRBJ2-2
size: .
V: TRBV7-3

CDR3: CASRDKIGGSYNEQFF
DNA: TGTGCCAGCAGGGATAAAATAGGCGGCTCCTACAATGAGCAGTTCTTC
D: .
J: TRBJ2-1
size: .
V: TRBV11-2

CDR3: CASSLGTDYEQYF
DNA: TGTGCCAGCAGTCTTGGGACAGACTACGAGCAGTACTTC
D: TRBD1
J: TRBJ2-7
size: .
V: TRBV2

CDR3: CASSERSGSYNEQFF
DNA: TGTGCCAGCAGTGAACGGAGCGGTTCCTACAATGAGCAGTTCTTC
D: .
J: TRBJ2-1
size: .
V: TRBV6-4

CDR3: CASSGPADSNQPQHF
DNA: TGTGCCAGCAGTGGTCCAGCTGATAGCAATCAGCCCCAGCATTTT
D: .
J: TRBJ1-5
size: medium-sized
V: TRBV6-1

CDR3: CASSQEWNSGSKMGTDTQYF
DNA: TGCGCCAGCAGCCAAGAGTGGAATAGCGGGAGTAAAATGGGCACAGATACGCAGTATTTT
D: TRBD2
J: TRBJ2-3
size: .
V: TRBV4-1

CDR3: CASSQDGTSGTYNEQFF
DNA: TGTGCCAGCAGCCAAGATGGGACTAGCGGAACGTACAATGAGCAGTTCTTC
D: TRBD2
J: TRBJ2-1
size: .
V: TRBV4-2

CDR3: CASSLGGGQISGNTIYF
DNA: TGTGCCAGCAGCTTGGGCGGGGGGCAGATTTCTGGAAACACCATATATTTT
D: .
J: TRBJ1-3
size: .
V: TRBV7-2

CDR3: CASSLGRGTEAFF
DNA: TGTGCCAGCAGTTTGGGACGGGGCACTGAAGCTTTCTTT
D: .
J: TRBJ1-1
size: .
V: TRBV28

CDR3: CASSLFAGLSSYEQYF
DNA: TGTGCCAGCAGTTTATTCGCAGGGCTTAGCTCCTACGAGCAGTACTTC
D: .
J: TRBJ2-7
size: .
V: TRBV27

CDR3: CASSLSNEQFF
DNA: TGTGCCAGCAGCTTATCGAATGAGCAGTTCTTC
D: .
J: TRBJ2-1
size: .
V: TRBV5-6

CDR3: CATSRGSSGANVLTF
DNA: TGTGCCACCAGCAGAGGGTCCTCTGGGGCCAACGTCCTGACTTTC
D: .
J: TRBJ2-6
size: few
V: TRBV15

CDR3: CASSLARNTEAFF
DNA: TGTGCCAGCAGTTTAGCGAGGAACACTGAAGCTTTCTTT
D: .
J: TRBJ1-1
size: .
V: TRBV28

CDR3: CASSEASGEQETQYF
DNA: TGTGCCAGCAGTGAAGCTAGCGGGGAACAAGAGACCCAGTACTTC
D: TRBD2
J: TRBJ2-5
size: few
V: TRBV6-1

CDR3: CASISFWDEQFF
DNA: TGTGCCAGCATCTCTTTTTGGGATGAGCAGTTCTTC
D: .
J: TRBJ2-1
size: .
V: TRBV25-1

CDR3: CASSLYTSGSNEQFF
DNA: TGTGCCAGCAGTTTATATACTAGCGGGAGCAATGAGCAGTTCTTC
D: TRBD2
J: TRBJ2-1
size: .
V: TRBV28

CDR3: CASSLRGGSDEQYF
DNA: TGTGCCAGCAGCTTACGGGGAGGGTCGGACGAGCAGTACTTC
D: TRBD2
J: TRBJ2-7
size: .
V: TRBV13

CDR3: CSVESVVSGSGTNEQYF
DNA: TGCAGCGTCGAGAGCGTGGTAAGCGGGAGTGGGACCAACGAGCAGTACTTC
D: TRBD2
J: TRBJ2-7
size: .
V: TRBV29-1

CDR3: CASSQIGTGSSPLHF
DNA: TGCGCCAGCAGCCAGATTGGGACAGGGAGTTCACCCCTCCACTTT
D: TRBD1
J: TRBJ1-6
size: .
V: TRBV4-1

CDR3: CASSSAGANYGYTF
DNA: TGTGCCAGCAGCTCCGCGGGAGCTAACTATGGCTACACCTTC
D: .
J: TRBJ1-2
size: large
V: TRBV7-9

CDR3: CASSLSSGFATGELFF
DNA: TGTGCCAGCAGCTTGTCTAGCGGGTTTGCCACCGGGGAGCTGTTTTTT
D: TRBD2
J: TRBJ2-2
size: medium-sized
V: TRBV7-2

CDR3: CATSSRQGKMGNQPQHF
DNA: TGTGCCACCAGCTCTCGACAGGGGAAAATGGGCAATCAGCCCCAGCATTTT
D: TRBD1
J: TRBJ1-5
size: .
V: TRBV15

CDR3: CASGFGTGGYEQYF
DNA: TGCGCCAGCGGCTTCGGGACAGGGGGATACGAGCAGTACTTC
D: TRBD1
J: TRBJ2-7
size: .
V: TRBV5-1

CDR3: CASTLSPGLGHEQYF
DNA: TGTGCCAGCACCTTATCCCCGGGTTTGGGCCACGAGCAGTACTTC
D: .
J: TRBJ2-7
size: once
V: TRBV27

CDR3: CASRPGRGAEAFF
DNA: TGTGCCAGCAGACCGGGACGGGGAGCTGAAGCTTTCTTT
D: .
J: TRBJ1-1
size: .
V: TRBV21-1

CDR3: CASSGTDQETQYF
DNA: TGTGCCAGCAGTGGGACGGACCAAGAGACCCAGTACTTC
D: .
J: TRBJ2-5
size: .
V: TRBV6-1

CDR3: CSVDSGSSYNEQFF
DNA: TGCAGCGTTGATAGCGGTAGCTCCTACAATGAGCAGTTCTTC
D: .
J: TRBJ2-1
size: few
V: TRBV29-1

CDR3: CASRPTSGRAEQYF
DNA: TGTGCCAGCAGGCCAACTAGCGGGAGGGCCGAGCAGTACTTC
D: TRBD2
J: TRBJ2-7
size: once
V: TRBV7-2

CDR3: CAWSVGLADEQFF
DNA: TGTGCCTGGAGTGTGGGTCTAGCAGATGAGCAGTTCTTC
D: .
J: TRBJ2-1
size: .
V: TRBV30

CDR3: CASSPLGGTEQYF
DNA: TGCGCCAGCAGCCCGCTTGGGGGCACCGAGCAGTACTTC
D: .
J: TRBJ2-7
size: .
V: TRBV5-1

CDR3: CASSYQGNTEAFF
DNA: TGTGCCAGCAGTTACCAAGGGAACACTGAAGCTTTCTTT
D: .
J: TRBJ1-1
size: .
V: TRBV6-5

CDR3: CASTIERELVYEQYF
DNA: TGTGCCAGCACCATCGAGCGGGAGTTAGTCTACGAGCAGTACTTC
D: TRBD2
J: TRBJ2-7
size: .
V: TRBV28

CDR3: CASSSRVGTGGRTGELFF
DNA: TGTGCCAGCAGTTCCCGGGTGGGGACAGGGGGCCGCACCGGGGAGCTGTTTTTT
D: TRBD1
J: TRBJ2-2
size: .
V: TRBV27